The clone carrying this T cell receptor (beta chain) was picked up many times. As yet, its antigen is unknown. The data derive from a study of Graves' ophthalmopathy and Graves' hyperthyroidism. Study conclusions and caveats: Ophthalmopathy cases were distinguished from stable hyperthyroidism by a 13-signature model, reaching about 91% sensitivity and 81.08% specificity.

A duration under 3 months, NOSPECS ≥4, CAS ≥3 and moderate-to-severe activity characterized the donors with ophthalmopathy. CDR3 length: 15 residues. CDR1 is SGHAT, CDR2 FQNNGV, per germline. The V gene lost 2 bases and the J gene lost 7 bases, with 17 bases spanning the gap. Amplification of the TCR beta CDR3 regions used RNA transcripts (as template). HTBI-primed first-round RT-PCR preceded second-round multiplex PCR. Each CDR3 protein gets one entry after TCRdb re-called the multiplex PCR reads with MiXCR. The table records 200,000 to 250,000 distinct CDR3 sequences, approximately 28% of them present only once.

This chain links TRBV11-2 with TRBJ1-2; tentatively, D is TRBD1 (5 bases). Sample: peripheral blood. The TCR was taken from a man aged 45-65 years with Graves' ophthalmopathy. CDR3 sequence reads: CASSLFGGGRTGYTF. The CDR3 nucleotides read TGTGCCAGCAGCTTATTCGGCGGGGGACGAACTGGCTACACCTTC.